The 22 T cell receptor beta chains given below trace back to one sample, sequenced in a study of blood T cell repertoires in COVID-19. Assay used: immunoSEQ multiplex PCR; TCRdb lists only in-frame clones, some missing. The sample carries over 250,000 clones, less than 90% recorded once. Sequencing used PBMCs or T cells enriched from blood (not recorded which). These receptors were collected from a woman in her 50s who had recovered from COVID-19.

In its sample, this clone was seen once. This CDR3 reads CASSPSGTDEKLFF. CDR3 sequence (DNA): TGTGCCAGCAGTCCGTCAGGGACAGATGAAAAACTGTTTTTT. V and J are TRBV28 and TRBJ1-4; 7 positions match TRBD1. Trimming took 5 bases from V and 6 from J; bases not matched to a gene: 6. The CDR3 has 14 residues. Germline CDR1 and CDR2: MDHEN and SYDVKM.

V gene TRBV3-1 (or the pseudogene TRBV3-2) combines with J gene TRBJ2-2; D is perhaps TRBD2 (6 bases). This CDR3 is built from 17 residues. Trimming shortened V by 4 bases and J by 4 bases, and 19 bases separated the two germline ends. Germline V gene sequence: CDR1 LGHDT, CDR2 YNNKEL (reference sequence). Here the CDR3 DNA reads TGTGCCAGCAGCCTGTCCAGGCCAGCGGGCATCACCGGGGAGCTGTTTTTT. Residues: CASSLSRPAGITGELFF.

To note about this clone: Within the sample, other DNA sequences also encode this same CDR3. The chain links TRBV28 to TRBJ1-5; 7 bases agree with TRBD1. V lost 3 bases, J lost 0 bases, and 2 bases stayed unmatched. The CDR3 contains 15 residues. Germline V gives CDR1 MDHEN, CDR2 SYDVKM. In DNA form, the CDR3 reads TGTGCCAGCAGTTTTTGGACAGGTAGCAATCAGCCCCAGCATTTT. This encodes CASSFWTGSNQPQHF. The full variable domain, its missing parts supplied by reference TRBV28 and TRBJ1-5, is DVKVTQSSRYLVKRTGEKVFLECVQDMDHENMFWYRQDPGLGLRLIYFSYDVKMKEKGDIPEGYSVSREKKERFSLILESASTNQTSMYLCASSFWTGSNQPQHFGDGTRLSIL.

The chain combines TRBV5-5 with TRBJ2-3, with D tentatively TRBD1 (6 bases). CDR1 is SGHKS, CDR2 YYEKEE, per germline (reference sequence). This CDR3 region has 16 residues. V was pared by 1 base and J by 1 base, with 13 bases between. The CDR3, as DNA: TGTGCCAGCAGCTTGATAGGGGGAGTTGGCACAGATACGCAGTATTTT. Translation gives CASSLIGGVGTDTQYF. Full variable domain (missing parts from reference TRBV5-5 and TRBJ2-3): DAGVTQSPTHLIKTRGQQVTLRCSPISGHKSVSWYQQVLGQGPQFIFQYYEKEERGRGNFPDRFSARQFPNYSSELNVNALLLGDSALYLCASSLIGGVGTDTQYFGPGTRLTVL.

The V call is TRBV6-5, the J call TRBJ1-1; 8 bases align to TRBD1. The CDR3 has 15 amino acids. With V trimmed by 5 bases and J by 5 bases, 10 bases remained unmatched. Germline CDR1 and CDR2: MNHEY and SVGAGI. This chain's CDR3 is CASSPWTGMRTEAFF. For the CDR3, the DNA is TGTGCCAGCAGTCCCTGGACAGGGATGAGGACTGAAGCTTTCTTT.

The chain carries TRBV4-3 and TRBJ1-1, with no clear D. The V end lost 0 bases, the J end lost 8 bases, and 13 bases lay between the germline ends. The CDR3 consists of 14 residues. Looked up from germline, CDR1 is LGHNA and CDR2 is YSLEER. Here the CDR3 DNA reads TGCGCCAGCAGCCAAGATTACGAGGCCTACGAAGCTTTCTTT. This translates into CASSQDYEAYEAFF.

The chain employs TRBV19 and TRBJ2-1, with 7 bases identical to TRBD2. V gave up 7 bases and J gave up 4 bases; unmatched junction bases: 10. The CDR3 spans 15 residues. From germline, CDR1 is LNHDA and CDR2 SQIVND (reference sequence). The CDR3: CASKLGGGRYNEQFF. In nucleotides, the CDR3 is TGTGCCAGTAAACTGGGGGGAGGGAGGTACAATGAGCAGTTCTTC. The full variable domain, rest sourced from reference TRBV19 and TRBJ2-1, is DGGITQSPKYLFRKEGQNVTLSCEQNLNHDAMYWYRQDPGQGLRLIYYSQIVNDFQKGDIAEGYSVSREKKESFPLTVTSAQKNPTAFYLCASKLGGGRYNEQFFGPGTRLTVL.

The chain employs TRBV28 and TRBJ1-2; TRBD1 aligns across 8 bases. Unmatched junction bases numbered 11, after V lost 7 bases and J lost 4 bases. CDR3 length: 15 residues. Germline V gives CDR1 MDHEN, CDR2 SYDVKM. The DNA of the CDR3 is TGTGCCAGCAAGGGAGAGACAGGGGCTATCTATGGCTACACCTTC. Residues: CASKGETGAIYGYTF.

This chain links TRBV30 with TRBJ2-5; TRBD2 might be the D (6 bases). The CDR3 spans 13 residues. Germline V gene lookup returns CDR1 GTSNPN and CDR2 SVGIG (reference sequence). V was pared by 3 bases and J by 4 bases, with 12 bases between. The CDR3, as DNA: TGTGCCTGGAGAGCTAGCGAGGTAGAGACCCAGTACTTC. Its protein is CAWRASEVETQYF.

The V and J genes are TRBV11-1 and TRBJ1-1, with 7 bases matching TRBD1. This CDR3 is built from 14 residues. Germline V gives CDR1 SGHAT, CDR2 FQDESV (reference sequence). V shed 3 bases and J 4 bases; nucleotides not matched to a gene: 5. The chain's CDR3 is CASSFGQASTEAFF. The DNA for the CDR3 is TGTGCCAGCAGCTTCGGACAGGCGAGCACTGAAGCTTTCTTT.

This clone was counted once. The genes are TRBV7-8 and TRBJ2-1; 7 bases agree with TRBD2. V was pared by 1 base and J by 9 bases, with 9 bases of the junction left unmatched. The CDR3 sequence is 15 residues long. CDR1 and CDR2 from the germline V gene are SGHVS and FQNEAQ. The CDR3 DNA reads as TGTGCCAGCAGCTTAGTTGTGGGACTAAACACTGAGCAGTTCTTC. It codes for CASSLVVGLNTEQFF.

The chain employs TRBV27 and TRBJ2-1, with TRBD2 matching 7 bases. V shed 6 bases and J 4 bases; nucleotides not matched to a gene: 12. This CDR3 is built from 16 residues. Germline V gene sequence: CDR1 MNHEY, CDR2 SMNVEV (reference sequence). For the CDR3, the DNA is TGTGCCAGCAGCCGAGTAGCGGCGGGGGAATACAATGAGCAGTTCTTC. This sequence encodes CASSRVAAGEYNEQFF.

V and J are TRBV5-1 and TRBJ1-1, with TRBD1 matching 7 bases. J was trimmed by 3 bases and V by 6 bases; bases with no gene match: 8. The CDR3 extends over 14 amino acids. Per the germline V gene, CDR1 is SGHRS and CDR2 is YFSETQ. CDR3 bases: TGCGCCAGCACTTATCAGGGGGGCGACACTGAAGCTTTCTTT. Translated, it gives CASTYQGGDTEAFF.

The rearrangement uses TRBV1 and TRBJ1-1. TRBV1 is recorded as a pseudogene. CDR3 size: 16 residues. CDR3 amino acids: CTSSQDCGGLNTEAFF. CDR3 sequence (DNA): TGCACCAGCAGCCAAGATTGTGGCGGATTGAACACTGAAGCTTTCTTT.

The genes are TRBV7-8 and TRBJ2-2; 8 positions match TRBD2. The V gene end was trimmed by 5 bases and the J gene end by 6 bases; junction bases not matched to a gene: 17. The CDR3 is 18 amino acids. The germline V gene has CDR1 SGHVS and CDR2 FQNEAQ. This CDR3 reads CASSPPVLAGGSSGELFF. The CDR3 nucleotides are TGTGCCAGCAGCCCCCCGGTGTTGGCGGGAGGTTCTTCCGGGGAGCTGTTTTTT.

V and J are TRBV15 and TRBJ2-1, with TRBD2 as a possible D gene (7 bases). Germline lookup yields CDR1 LNHNV and CDR2 YYDKDF (reference sequence). Trimming removed 5 bases at V and 0 bases at J, with 23 bases between. This CDR3 contains 19 residues. For the CDR3, the DNA is TGTGCCACCAGCGGGGGGGGCGTCGATAGTATTGGCTCCTACAATGAGCAGTTCTTC. Its protein product is CATSGGGVDSIGSYNEQFF.

The J gene is TRBJ2-4, the V gene TRBV27; 11 bases agree with TRBD2. V was pared by 2 bases and J by 3 bases, with 9 bases of the junction left unmatched. CDR1 and CDR2 from the germline V gene are MNHEY and SMNVEV (reference sequence). The CDR3 loop spans 18 amino acids. The CDR3 loop is CASSLGTSGPRSKNIQYF. DNA of the CDR3: TGTGCCAGCAGTTTAGGGACTAGCGGACCGAGGAGCAAAAACATTCAGTACTTC.

The chain is built from TRBV5-8 and TRBJ1-4; no clear D. The CDR3 has 11 amino acids. V lost 3 bases and J lost 8, with 5 bases in between. Germline assignment: CDR1 SGHTS and CDR2 YDEGEE. The CDR3 is CASSWREKLFF. The CDR3 nucleotides read TGTGCCAGCAGCTGGAGAGAAAAACTGTTTTTT.

The V call is TRBV28, the J call TRBJ2-4, with 10 bases aligning to TRBD2. V lost 5 bases and J lost 3; bases outside the gene matches: 1. Germline V gene data show CDR1 as MDHEN and CDR2 as SYDVKM. The CDR3 extends over 14 amino acids. The CDR3 is CASSLAGDKNIQYF. The CDR3 DNA reads as TGTGCCAGCAGTCTAGCGGGAGACAAAAACATTCAGTACTTC.

This clone was seen more than once but under ten times. The chain links TRBV14 to TRBJ2-7, with 8 bases fitting TRBD1. V trimming: 6 bases; J trimming: 6 bases; junction bases outside the gene matches: 10. CDR1 SGHDN and CDR2 FVKESK come from the germline V gene. The CDR3 sequence is 14 residues long. The CDR3 protein is CASRPGTGPFEQYF. CDR3 coding DNA: TGTGCCAGCAGACCCGGGACAGGCCCCTTCGAGCAGTACTTC.

CDR3 protein: CASSSSGTGYNEQFF. For the CDR3, the DNA is TGTGCCAGCAGCTCTTCCGGGACAGGATATAATGAGCAGTTCTTC. The chain has TRBV7-3 and TRBJ2-1, with 8 bases identical to TRBD1. V lost 4 bases and J lost 7; bases outside the gene matches: 9. The CDR3 is 15 residues long. In germline, CDR1 is SGHTA, CDR2 FQGTGA.

This clone was seen more than once but under ten times. The chain recombines TRBV3-1 (or the pseudogene TRBV3-2) with TRBJ1-1, with 9 bases aligning to TRBD1. This CDR3 contains 17 residues. V dropped 1 base and J dropped 1; count of bases not matched to a gene: 7. CDR1 is LGHDT and CDR2 is YNNKEL in the germline V gene (reference sequence). Written as DNA, the CDR3 is TGTGCCAGCAGCCAAGGAAACAGGGGGCTGGGGAACACTGAAGCTTTCTTT. Its translation: CASSQGNRGLGNTEAFF.